These 28 T cell receptor beta chains originate from one sample sequenced in a study of blood T cell repertoires in COVID-19. Clones were sequenced by immunoSEQ multiplex PCR, and TCRdb holds only the in-frame ones, with some missing. Among about 72,000 clones listed, approximately 90% were seen once. What was sequenced was peripheral blood. These receptors were obtained from a man in his 70s with active or convalescent COVID-19.

The rearrangement joins TRBV5-6 to TRBJ1-2; 10 bases match TRBD1. Germline-derived CDR1 and CDR2 are SGHDT and YYEEEE. The CDR3 runs 13 residues. After removal of 4 bases from V and 7 bases from J, the junction contained 4 bases not matched to a gene. The CDR3 region has the DNA TGTGCCAGCAGCCACCGGGACAGGGGTGGCTACACCTTC. Protein product: CASSHRDRGGYTF.

This clone counts as medium-sized. The chain combines TRBV28 with TRBJ1-6; the match to TRBD1 covers 7 bases. Germline assignment: CDR1 MDHEN and CDR2 SYDVKM. CDR3 length equals 15 residues. With 4 bases clipped from V and 9 bases from J, the junction kept 9 bases outside the gene matches. The CDR3: CASSSTGSTVSPLHF. DNA for the CDR3: TGTGCCAGCAGTTCGACAGGGTCCACTGTTTCACCCCTCCACTTT.

The chain uses TRBV7-3 and TRBJ2-2, with 7 bases matching TRBD2. The ends lost 2 bases at V and 4 bases at J; junction bases unmatched: 4. The CDR3 has 15 amino acids. Per germline, CDR1 SGHTA and CDR2 FQGTGA. The CDR3 DNA sequence: TGTGCCAGCAGCTTAGCTAGCGGCGGCACCGGGGAGCTGTTTTTT. As protein: CASSLASGGTGELFF.

V is TRBV19 and J is TRBJ2-5; the match to TRBD1 covers 9 bases. Germline lookup yields CDR1 LNHDA and CDR2 SQIVND (reference sequence). The CDR3 sequence is 18 residues long. V shed 4 bases and J 1 base; nucleotides not matched to a gene: 13. The CDR3: CASSTGQGREGGQETQYF. The CDR3 DNA reads TGTGCCAGTAGTACAGGACAGGGGAGGGAAGGGGGCCAAGAGACCCAGTACTTC.

The V gene is TRBV5-1, the J gene TRBJ1-6; D not resolved. The CDR3 contains 13 residues. The germline V gene has CDR1 SGHRS and CDR2 YFSETQ. V dropped 2 bases and J dropped 5 bases, with 5 bases sitting between them. The CDR3, as DNA: TGCGCCAGCAGCTTCGGGGATAATTCACCCCTCCACTTT. This encodes CASSFGDNSPLHF.

This chain links TRBV4-1 with TRBJ2-7; 9 bases map to TRBD2. Trimming at V came to 4 bases and at J to 8 bases, leaving 9 bases not matched to a gene. CDR1 is MGHRA, CDR2 YSYEKL, per germline. This CDR3 has 14 residues. This CDR3 is CASSRGMTSGQQYF. In nucleotides, the CDR3 is TGCGCCAGCAGCCGCGGGATGACTAGCGGACAGCAGTACTTC.

The chain is built from TRBV5-6 and TRBJ2-5, with TRBD2 matching over 14 bases. With V trimmed by 1 base and J by 12 bases, 11 bases remained unmatched. CDR1 and CDR2 from the germline V gene are SGHDT and YYEEEE. This CDR3 comprises 16 residues. CDR3 bases: TGTGCCAGCAGCTTGAGGTCGACTAGCGGGAGGGGGATGGAGTACTTC. This gives the protein CASSLRSTSGRGMEYF.

The rearrangement uses TRBV28 and TRBJ1-3; D uncertain. The CDR3 is made up of 18 amino acids. In germline, CDR1 is MDHEN, CDR2 SYDVKM. The V and J ends lost 1 base and 0 bases respectively, with 16 bases between them. In DNA form, the CDR3 reads TGTGCCAGCAGTTTATTAGGCGCAGGTTTTGACTCTGGAAACACCATATATTTT. Translating gives CASSLLGAGFDSGNTIYF.

The gene calls are TRBV11-3 and TRBJ1-1, with D unclear. Looked up from germline, CDR1 is SGHNT and CDR2 is YENEEA. V lost 5 bases and J lost 0, with 4 bases in between. The CDR3 covers 12 residues. The DNA for the CDR3 is TGTGCCAGCAGCGGAGTGAACACTGAAGCTTTCTTT. It codes for CASSGVNTEAFF. The full variable domain, in which reference TRBV11-3 and TRBJ1-1 provide the parts outside the CDR3, is EAGVVQSPRYKIIEKKQPVAFWCNPISGHNTLYWYLQNLGQGPELLIRYENEEAVDDSQLPKDRFSAERLKGVDSTLKIQPAELGDSAVYLCASSGVNTEAFFGQGTRLTVV.

The chain recombines TRBV7-9 with TRBJ1-1; 7 bases align to TRBD1. CDR3 length equals 14 residues. J was trimmed by 2 bases and V by 0 bases; bases with no gene match: 0. Germline loops: CDR1 SEHNR, CDR2 FQNEAQ (reference sequence). CDR3 bases: TGTGCCAGCAGCTTAGCAGGGGGCAACACTGAAGCTTTCTTT. This encodes CASSLAGGNTEAFF.

The J gene is TRBJ1-2, the V gene TRBV11-1; unclear D gene. Germline V gives CDR1 SGHAT, CDR2 FQDESV (reference sequence). Trimming took off 1 base at V and 8 bases at J, with 11 bases between the two ends. This CDR3 spans 13 amino acids. In nucleotides, the CDR3 is TGTGCCAGCAGCTTAGGGCGGGGAGCAGGCTACACCTTC. Its translation: CASSLGRGAGYTF.

The chain has TRBV15 and TRBJ2-6; D is unclear. V was clipped by 3 bases and J by 0 bases, with 6 bases between them. This CDR3 region has 15 residues. CDR1 and CDR2 (germline): LNHNV, YYDKDF (reference sequence). The DNA of the CDR3 is TGTGCCACCAGCAGGCGAGGCTCTGGGGCCAACGTCCTGACTTTC. Its translation is CATSRRGSGANVLTF.

V gene TRBV6-6 combines with J gene TRBJ1-2, with 7 bases aligning to TRBD1. This CDR3 has 13 amino acids. CDR1 is MNHNY and CDR2 is SVGAGI in the germline V gene (reference sequence). Trimming at V came to 11 bases and at J to 1 base, leaving 7 bases not matched to a gene. The chain's CDR3 is CAGQQGFNYGYTF. The CDR3 bases are TGTGCCGGACAACAGGGGTTTAACTATGGCTACACCTTC.

The chain employs TRBV28 and TRBJ1-4; D gene ambiguous. V was shortened by 5 bases and J by 1 base, with 8 bases between the two germline ends. Germline V gene lookup returns CDR1 MDHEN and CDR2 SYDVKM. This CDR3 contains 14 residues. CDR3 protein: CASSPRETNEKLFF. CDR3 sequence (DNA): TGTGCCAGCAGTCCGCGGGAAACTAATGAAAAACTGTTTTTT.

The rearrangement joins TRBV6-5 to TRBJ1-3; possible D gene TRBD1, 5 bases. V dropped 6 bases and J dropped 2 bases, with 14 bases sitting between them. Germline assignment: CDR1 MNHEY and CDR2 SVGAGI. The CDR3 runs 15 residues. This chain's CDR3 is CASSLVLGAGNTIYF. In DNA, the CDR3 is TGTGCCAGCAGCCTCGTATTAGGGGCTGGAAACACCATATATTTT.

The rearrangement joins TRBV28 to TRBJ1-1; 10 nucleotides line up with TRBD1. The CDR3 covers 17 residues. The junction had 13 bases not matched to a gene; V was cut back by 8 bases and J by 1 base. Looked up from germline, CDR1 is MDHEN and CDR2 is SYDVKM. The CDR3, as DNA: TGTGCCAGCGGTGATCCGGGACAGGGGACCTCGAACACTGAAGCTTTCTTT. This encodes CASGDPGQGTSNTEAFF.

The V and J genes are TRBV14 and TRBJ1-2, with unresolved D. The V end lost 0 bases, the J end lost 7 bases, and 9 bases lay between the germline ends. In germline, CDR1 is SGHDN, CDR2 FVKESK. CDR3 length: 13 residues. CDR3 region: CASSQDREGGYTF. The CDR3 bases are TGTGCCAGCAGCCAAGATAGGGAGGGTGGCTACACCTTC.

The chain recombines TRBV12-3 or TRBV12-4 with TRBJ1-1; D not certain. The CDR3 runs 13 residues. V gave up 2 bases and J gave up 5 bases, with 9 bases separating them. In DNA, the CDR3 is TGTGCCAGCAGTTTATGGGGAGTGACTGAAGCTTTCTTT. This codes for CASSLWGVTEAFF.

V is TRBV6-5 and J is TRBJ1-3, with unresolved D. The V gene's germline CDR1 is MNHEY and CDR2 SVGAGI. This CDR3 is 15 amino acids long. The V end lost 4 bases, the J end lost 0 bases, and 10 bases lay between the germline ends. The CDR3 sequence: CASSLQPSSGNTIYF. The CDR3 coding sequence is TGTGCCAGCAGTTTACAGCCCAGCTCTGGAAACACCATATATTTT.

The V and J genes are TRBV5-4 and TRBJ1-2; 10 bases fit TRBD1. Germline V gene data show CDR1 as SGHNT and CDR2 as YYREEE (reference sequence). Losses at the gene ends were 4 bases for V and 2 bases for J; bases not matched to a gene: 2. This CDR3 comprises 14 residues. This CDR3 reads CASSRGQGNYGYTF. CDR3 coding DNA: TGTGCCAGCAGCAGGGGACAGGGGAACTATGGCTACACCTTC.

The chain combines TRBV19 with TRBJ1-6; 7 bases are shared with TRBD1. After removal of 5 bases from V and 6 bases from J, the junction contained 4 bases not matched to a gene. This CDR3 comprises 14 residues. Per germline, CDR1 LNHDA and CDR2 SQIVND (reference sequence). The CDR3 loop is CASSPDRVNSPLHF. CDR3 nucleotides: TGTGCCAGTAGTCCCGACAGGGTTAATTCACCCCTCCACTTT. The full variable domain, in which reference TRBV19 and TRBJ1-6 provide the parts outside the CDR3, is DGGITQSPKYLFRKEGQNVTLSCEQNLNHDAMYWYRQDPGQGLRLIYYSQIVNDFQKGDIAEGYSVSREKKESFPLTVTSAQKNPTAFYLCASSPDRVNSPLHFGNGTRLTVT.

The chain couples TRBV28 to TRBJ1-5; a possible D gene is TRBD1 (6 bases). Trimming shortened V by 2 bases and J by 3 bases, and 17 bases separated the two germline ends. The CDR3 is 17 amino acids. Germline values: CDR1 MDHEN, CDR2 SYDVKM. This CDR3 is CASSLGGGRGLNQPQHF. The CDR3 region has the DNA TGTGCCAGCAGTTTAGGGGGCGGGAGGGGCCTCAATCAGCCCCAGCATTTT.

The chain uses TRBV7-9 and TRBJ1-4; D is ambiguous. Germline V CDR1 and CDR2: SEHNR, FQNEAQ (reference sequence). The V gene lost 3 bases and the J gene lost 5 bases, with 25 bases spanning the gap. The CDR3 is made up of 19 amino acids. Written as DNA, the CDR3 is TGTGCCAGCAGCTTCTTTTCATCACGCGGGTCGGCGATCAATGAAAAACTGTTTTTT. This encodes CASSFFSSRGSAINEKLFF.

In the case of this clone: Mismatch with germline at one junction end may stem from a read error. This chain joins TRBV24-1 and TRBJ2-7; 10 bases align to TRBD1. Germline CDR1 reads KGHDR; CDR2 reads SFDVKD. The CDR3 extends over 12 amino acids. CDR3 loop: CATSDLGWGQGF. CDR3 in DNA: TGTGCCACCAGTGATTTGGGTTGGGGACAGGGGTTC.

The V call is TRBV28, the J call TRBJ2-1; D gene uncertain. Trimming took 3 bases from V and 0 from J, leaving 12 bases between them. Germline loops: CDR1 MDHEN, CDR2 SYDVKM. CDR3 length: 16 residues. The CDR3 bases are TGTGCCAGCAGTTTCTTTGCGGATAGCTCCTACAATGAGCAGTTCTTC. This sequence encodes CASSFFADSSYNEQFF. The complete variable domain, with remaining parts taken from reference TRBV28 and TRBJ2-1, reads DVKVTQSSRYLVKRTGEKVFLECVQDMDHENMFWYRQDPGLGLRLIYFSYDVKMKEKGDIPEGYSVSREKKERFSLILESASTNQTSMYLCASSFFADSSYNEQFFGPGTRLTVL.

The J gene is TRBJ2-7, the V gene TRBV5-4, with 9 bases aligning to TRBD1. Per germline, CDR1 SGHNT and CDR2 YYREEE (reference sequence). V lost 4 bases to trimming and J lost 2 bases; unmatched junction nucleotides: 7. The length of the CDR3 is 15 residues. As DNA, the CDR3 is TGTGCCAGCAGCACCGGGACAGGGTCTACCTACGAGCAGTACTTC. As protein: CASSTGTGSTYEQYF.

The chain recombines TRBV6-5 with TRBJ1-2; 9 positions agree with TRBD1. From germline, CDR1 is MNHEY and CDR2 SVGAGI. Trimming at V came to 6 bases and at J to 6 bases, leaving 11 bases not matched to a gene. The CDR3 consists of 15 residues. CDR3 residues: CASRRDRGGRNGYTF. DNA for the CDR3: TGTGCCAGCAGACGCGACAGGGGGGGCCGGAATGGCTACACCTTC.

This clone has only one observation. V is TRBV28 and J is TRBJ1-2, with 11 bases aligning to TRBD1. Germline values: CDR1 MDHEN, CDR2 SYDVKM. There are 18 residues in the CDR3. The ends lost 6 bases at V and 4 bases at J; junction bases unmatched: 16. DNA of the CDR3: TGTGCCAGCAGGCTACCACTTTCATGGACAGGGGGCTTCTATGGCTACACCTTC. It codes for CASRLPLSWTGGFYGYTF.